The 26 T cell receptor beta chains in this list originate from one sample, sequenced in a study of cytomegalovirus exposure and HLA in healthy donors. With 60 Vbeta and 13 Jbeta primers, the PCR was carried out. Clones were read by immunoSEQ multiplex PCR, and TCRdb kept only the in-frame ones, dropping some. The profile shows tens of thousands of clones, roughly 65% of them singletons. Sequencing was performed on PBMCs. The receptors come from a woman in her twenties or thirties in good health and CMV-seronegative.

The chain carries TRBV4-3 and TRBJ1-2; D is ambiguous. This CDR3 spans 14 amino acids. With 2 bases removed from V and 0 bases from J, the gap between germline ends came to 7 bases. Germline assignment: CDR1 LGHNA and CDR2 YSLEER. CDR3 in DNA: TGCGCCAGCAGCCAACAAAATGCTAACTATGGCTACACCTTC. This sequence encodes CASSQQNANYGYTF.

This rearrangement joins TRBV10-3 to TRBJ2-3; TRBD2 agrees at 8 bases. The germline V gene encodes CDR1 ENHRY and CDR2 SYGVKD. J lost 5 bases, V lost 4 bases, and 5 bases had no gene match. This CDR3 region has 14 residues. The CDR3 sequence: CAISAAGALDTQYF. The CDR3 region has the DNA TGTGCCATCAGTGCAGCGGGGGCCCTAGATACGCAGTATTTT.

The chain combines TRBV5-4 with TRBJ1-2; 9 nucleotides align to TRBD1. The ends lost 4 bases at V and 8 bases at J; junction bases unmatched: 9. Germline V gives CDR1 SGHNT, CDR2 YYREEE (reference sequence). The CDR3 has 14 amino acids. DNA for the CDR3: TGTGCCAGCAGCCACGGGACAGGGACGTGGGGCTACACCTTC. This encodes CASSHGTGTWGYTF.

V and J are TRBV21-1 and TRBJ1-1; the listed D gene, TRBD1, was not tested against the DNA. TRBV21-1 represents a pseudogene. The CDR3 spans 14 residues. The CDR3 reads CASNPTGKDTEAFF. In DNA form, the CDR3 reads TGTGCCAGCAACCCGACAGGGAAGGACACTGAAGCTTTCTTT.

This clone has more than one count but fewer than ten. The chain combines TRBV6-6 with TRBJ1-4, with 7 bases that match TRBD1. V shed 4 bases, J shed 8 bases, and the junction held 1 base outside the gene matches. Germline lookup yields CDR1 MNHNY and CDR2 SVGAGI (reference sequence). The CDR3 has 12 amino acids. The CDR3 nucleotides read TGTGCCAGCAGTTGGACAGGAGAAAAACTGTTTTTT. Translation: CASSWTGEKLFF.

This clone showed up just a few times. The genes are TRBV6-5 and TRBJ2-7; a weak D match, TRBD1 (6 bases). CDR1 and CDR2 from the germline V gene are MNHEY and SVGAGI. The V gene lost 6 bases and the J gene lost 0 bases, with 9 bases spanning the gap. This CDR3 is 13 amino acids long. The CDR3 sequence: CASSEDSSYEQYF. The CDR3 DNA reads TGTGCCAGCAGCGAGGACAGCTCCTACGAGCAGTACTTC.

V is TRBV19 and J is TRBJ2-3; 10 positions agree with TRBD2. Losses at the gene ends were 0 bases for V and 4 bases for J; bases not matched to a gene: 4. Germline V CDR1 and CDR2: LNHDA, SQIVND (reference sequence). This CDR3 is 16 amino acids long. For the CDR3, the DNA is TGTGCCAGTAGTATAGATCGTCTAGCGGGGGCAGATACGCAGTATTTT. It specifies CASSIDRLAGADTQYF.

This rearrangement joins TRBV6-5 to TRBJ1-2; D is ambiguous. CDR3 length equals 13 residues. The germline V gene encodes CDR1 MNHEY and CDR2 SVGAGI. V was clipped by 5 bases and J by 8 bases, with 15 bases between them. CDR3 region: CASSGAPAEGYTF. The CDR3 DNA reads TGTGCCAGCAGTGGAGCGCCGGCCGAAGGCTACACCTTC.

V is TRBV2 and J is TRBJ2-5; TRBD2 matches at 14 bases. The CDR3 is 15 residues long. Germline CDR1 and CDR2: SNHLY and FYNNEI. Losses at the gene ends were 6 bases for V and 9 bases for J; bases not matched to a gene: 9. The CDR3 DNA reads as TGTGCCAGCAGAGGGACTAGCGGGGGTTTAGGGGCCCAGTACTTC. Amino acids: CASRGTSGGLGAQYF.

The rearrangement joins TRBV7-2 to TRBJ2-7; TRBD1 agrees at 9 bases. The CDR3 runs 16 residues. The V gene's germline CDR1 is SGHTA and CDR2 FQGNSA. V was clipped by 2 bases and J by 0 bases; unmatched bases: 5. In DNA form, the CDR3 reads TGTGCCAGCAGCTTATCGGGACAGGGACCCTCCTACGAGCAGTACTTC. This gives the protein CASSLSGQGPSYEQYF.

The chain combines TRBV2 with TRBJ1-3; D is undetermined. This CDR3 region has 15 residues. Germline V lookup: CDR1 SNHLY, CDR2 FYNNEI. V lost 7 bases and J lost 0, with 13 bases in between. In nucleotides, the CDR3 is TGTGCCAGCACCGAGGATAGTTACTCTGGAAACACCATATATTTT. Residues: CASTEDSYSGNTIYF.

The chain employs TRBV6-5 and TRBJ1-1; 7 bases are shared with TRBD1. Trimming at V came to 7 bases and at J to 3 bases, leaving 11 bases not matched to a gene. Per the germline V gene, CDR1 is MNHEY and CDR2 is SVGAGI. The length of the CDR3 is 15 residues. CDR3 in amino acids: CASKLTPGQDTEAFF. CDR3 nucleotide sequence: TGTGCCAGCAAACTGACCCCCGGACAGGACACTGAAGCTTTCTTT.

The CDR3, as DNA: TGTGCCATCAGAGGCGGGGGGGGCCCAGATACGCAGTATTTT. The encoded protein is CAIRGGGGPDTQYF. This chain links TRBV10-3 with TRBJ2-3, with 9 bases that match TRBD2. V shed 6 bases, J shed 4 bases, and the junction held 5 bases outside the gene matches. Per the germline V gene, CDR1 is ENHRY and CDR2 is SYGVKD. The CDR3 is made up of 14 amino acids.

This clone was observed a few times. The chain combines TRBV18 with TRBJ1-5; TRBD1 might be the D (6 bases). The CDR3 consists of 14 residues. Germline CDR1 reads KGHSH; CDR2 reads LQKENI. Trimming stripped 4 bases from V and 6 bases from J, with 13 bases between. CDR3 bases: TGTGCCAGCTCACTTCAGGGGTGGAGTCAGCCCCAGCATTTT. Encoded protein: CASSLQGWSQPQHF.

For this clone: One end of the junction is discordant with germline, which a read error may explain. The V call is TRBV13, the J call TRBJ2-5; 7 nucleotides align to TRBD2. Germline CDR1 PRHDT, CDR2 FYEKMQ (reference sequence). The CDR3 is made up of 14 amino acids. The DNA of the CDR3 is TGTGCCAGCAGCCTAGGGACTATACAAGAGACCCAGTACTTC. The encoded protein is CASSLGTIQETQYF.

This chain links TRBV7-2 with TRBJ2-3; 7 nucleotides line up with TRBD2. This CDR3 is built from 12 residues. Germline V gene sequence: CDR1 SGHTA, CDR2 FQGNSA. Trimming removed 5 bases from V and 9 bases from J; junction bases left unmatched: 5. CDR3 sequence reads: CASSPTSDTQYF. Written as DNA, the CDR3 is TGTGCCAGCAGCCCAACTAGCGACACGCAGTATTTT.

The chain employs TRBV9 and TRBJ2-1; the D is unclear. CDR3 length: 16 residues. Looked up from germline, CDR1 is SGDLS and CDR2 is YYNGEE. Trimming stripped 0 bases from V and 4 bases from J, with 14 bases between. CDR3 sequence reads: CASSVEAGSSYNEQFF. The CDR3 DNA reads as TGTGCCAGCAGCGTAGAGGCCGGGTCTTCATACAATGAGCAGTTCTTC.

The chain couples TRBV27 to TRBJ1-5; 10 bases agree with TRBD1. Germline V CDR1 and CDR2: MNHEY, SMNVEV (reference sequence). V was clipped by 3 bases and J by 4 bases; unmatched bases: 12. The CDR3 is 18 residues long. The CDR3 coding sequence is TGTGCCAGCAGTTTCCAACGACCGGGACAGGGGTTTAATCAGCCCCAGCATTTT. Its protein product is CASSFQRPGQGFNQPQHF.

This clone has a single count. The chain joins TRBV6-1 to TRBJ2-1; a possible D gene is TRBD2 (7 bases). CDR3 length: 15 residues. From germline, CDR1 is MNHNS and CDR2 SASEGT. Trimming left V 5 bases short and J 0 bases short, with 11 bases between. Here the CDR3 DNA reads TGTGCCAGCAGTCAACGGGGGGCCTCCTACAATGAGCAGTTCTTC. Translating it yields CASSQRGASYNEQFF.

This chain connects TRBV6-6 to TRBJ1-2; D ambiguous. Germline-derived CDR1 and CDR2 are MNHNY and SVGAGI (reference sequence). The ends were cut back, 7 bases at V and 4 bases at J, with 13 bases in the middle. CDR3 length: 13 residues. The CDR3 coding sequence is TGTGCCAGCACCCCCCGAGGTCTCTATGGCTACACCTTC. This translates into CASTPRGLYGYTF.

The chain carries TRBV19 and TRBJ2-6; 9 bases align to TRBD1. V lost 0 bases and J lost 4; bases outside the gene matches: 7. CDR1 and CDR2 from the germline V gene are LNHDA and SQIVND (reference sequence). The CDR3 length is 18 residues. The CDR3 loop reads CASSIEYRGRSGANVLTF. CDR3 bases: TGTGCCAGTAGTATAGAGTACAGGGGGCGGTCGGGGGCCAACGTCCTGACTTTC.

The DNA of the CDR3 is TGTGCCAGCAGCTTACAGGGGGAGAGCACTGAAGCTTTCTTT. This gives the protein CASSLQGESTEAFF. The V and J genes are TRBV13 and TRBJ1-1, with 7 bases that match TRBD1. Germline CDR1 PRHDT, CDR2 FYEKMQ (reference sequence). This CDR3 has 14 residues. J lost 4 bases, V lost 2 bases, and 4 bases had no gene match.

The V call is TRBV7-2, the J call TRBJ1-3; TRBD1 agrees at 7 bases. This CDR3 has 15 residues. Germline lookup yields CDR1 SGHTA and CDR2 FQGNSA. V was clipped by 2 bases and J by 8 bases; unmatched bases: 9. The CDR3, as DNA: TGTGCCAGCAGCTTACAGGGGGGAGTAACTCACACCATATATTTT. Protein: CASSLQGGVTHTIYF.

The chain links TRBV5-5 to TRBJ2-7, with a tentative D call TRBD2 (6 bases). The germline V gene has CDR1 SGHKS and CDR2 YYEKEE (reference sequence). The CDR3 is made up of 14 amino acids. With 2 bases removed from V and 3 bases from J, the gap between germline ends came to 12 bases. CDR3 sequence reads: CASSFMGGDYEQYF. The CDR3 nucleotides read TGTGCCAGCAGCTTTATGGGGGGAGACTACGAGCAGTACTTC.

V and J are TRBV7-9 and TRBJ1-6, with 12 bases fitting TRBD1. Losses at the gene ends were 5 bases for V and 9 bases for J; bases not matched to a gene: 8. Germline V CDR1 and CDR2: SEHNR, FQNEAQ (reference sequence). The CDR3 totals 16 residues. This CDR3 reads CASSPRGQGASSPLHF. The DNA of the CDR3 is TGTGCCAGCAGCCCAAGGGGACAGGGGGCATCTTCACCCCTCCACTTT.

This rearrangement joins TRBV10-3 to TRBJ1-6, with 7 bases fitting TRBD1. CDR1 and CDR2 from the germline V gene are ENHRY and SYGVKD. Unmatched junction bases numbered 5, after V lost 5 bases and J lost 16 bases. The CDR3 runs to 11 residues. CDR3 region: CAISSGTDLHF. CDR3 DNA sequence: TGTGCCATCAGTTCCGGGACAGATCTCCACTTT.